This TCR beta chain was observed in a study of CD8 T cells in ankylosing spondylitis. V lost 3 bases, J lost 0 bases, and 11 bases lay in between. Germline V lookup: CDR1 SGHRS, CDR2 YFSETQ. The CDR3 is made up of 15 amino acids. TCRdb re-called the 5' RACE reads with MiXCR, one entry per CDR3 protein. The sample shows about 340,000 distinct CDR3 sequences, approximately 14% of them seen only once. The sequenced sample consisted of blood, either unsorted or a sorted T cell fraction (not recorded which). The TCR originated in a male donor with ankylosing spondylitis or in good health (not recorded which). The gene calls are TRBV5-1 and TRBJ2-3; D gene unclear. The CDR3 reads CASSSDPASTDTQYF. CDR3 nucleotide sequence: TGCGCCAGCAGCTCGGACCCAGCCAGCACAGATACGCAGTATTTT.